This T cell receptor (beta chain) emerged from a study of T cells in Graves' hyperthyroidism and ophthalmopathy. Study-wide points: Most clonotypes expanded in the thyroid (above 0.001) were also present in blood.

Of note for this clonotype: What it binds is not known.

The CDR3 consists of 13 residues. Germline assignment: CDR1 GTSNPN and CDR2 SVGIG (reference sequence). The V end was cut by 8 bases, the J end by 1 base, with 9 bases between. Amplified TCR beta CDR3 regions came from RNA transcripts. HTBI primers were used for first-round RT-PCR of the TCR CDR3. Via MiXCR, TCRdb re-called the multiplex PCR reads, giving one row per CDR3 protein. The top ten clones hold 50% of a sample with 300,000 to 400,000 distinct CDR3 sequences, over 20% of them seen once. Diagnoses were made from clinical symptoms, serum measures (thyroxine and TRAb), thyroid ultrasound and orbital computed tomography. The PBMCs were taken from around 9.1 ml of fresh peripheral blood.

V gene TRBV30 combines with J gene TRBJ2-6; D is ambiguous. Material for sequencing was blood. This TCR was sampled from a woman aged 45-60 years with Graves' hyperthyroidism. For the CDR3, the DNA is TGTGCCCAGTTAAAATCTGGGGCCAACGTCCTGACTTTC. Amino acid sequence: CAQLKSGANVLTF.